This entry lists 18 T cell receptor beta chains sequenced from one sample in a study of shared clonotypes between healthy human individuals. TCRdb's table, derived via immunoSEQ multiplex PCR, lists solely in-frame clones and lacks some. Of fewer than 350,000 clones listed, around 87% are singletons. Sequenced sample: memory CD8+ T cells sorted from blood. Documented subset: CD45RO+ cells pooled with CCR7-negative TemRA cells. All receptors come from a man aged 18-30 years in good health.

Regarding this clone: This sample also contains other DNA sequences that code for the same CDR3. V gene TRBV11-2 combines with J gene TRBJ2-7; no clear D gene. Germline assignment: CDR1 SGHAT and CDR2 FQNNGV. V was clipped by 0 bases and J by 1 base, with 7 bases between them. The CDR3 covers 14 residues. The CDR3 coding sequence is TGTGCCAGCAGCTTAGATCCGGGTTCCTACGAGCAGTACTTC. Translation: CASSLDPGSYEQYF.

The chain carries TRBV28 and TRBJ2-1; maybe TRBD1 (5 bases). CDR1 MDHEN and CDR2 SYDVKM come from the germline V gene. The ends were cut back, 1 base at V and 0 bases at J, with 10 bases in the middle. The CDR3 loop spans 16 amino acids. CDR3 loop: CASSLLGQGSYNEQFF. As DNA, the CDR3 is TGTGCCAGCAGTTTATTAGGGCAGGGCTCCTACAATGAGCAGTTCTTC. Looking up the rest from reference TRBV28 and TRBJ2-1 gives the full variable domain: DVKVTQSSRYLVKRTGEKVFLECVQDMDHENMFWYRQDPGLGLRLIYFSYDVKMKEKGDIPEGYSVSREKKERFSLILESASTNQTSMYLCASSLLGQGSYNEQFFGPGTRLTVL.

This chain uses TRBV9 with TRBJ2-3; D remains ambiguous. Germline V gene data show CDR1 as SGDLS and CDR2 as YYNGEE. The CDR3 extends over 12 amino acids. V lost 4 bases, J lost 2 bases, and 5 bases lay in between. The CDR3 DNA reads as TGTGCCAGCAGCTCCACCACAGATACGCAGTATTTT. This translates into CASSSTTDTQYF.

J is TRBJ2-1 and V is TRBV9, with a possible D match to TRBD2 (6 bases). The germline V gene has CDR1 SGDLS and CDR2 YYNGEE. Trimming removed 0 bases from V and 3 bases from J, with 10 bases in between. The CDR3 extends over 15 amino acids. CDR3 sequence: CASSVDGSDYNEQFF. CDR3 in DNA: TGTGCCAGCAGCGTAGACGGGAGCGACTACAATGAGCAGTTCTTC. The entire variable domain, with the rest obtained from reference TRBV9 and TRBJ2-1, is as follows: DSGVTQTPKHLITATGQRVTLRCSPRSGDLSVYWYQQSLDQGLQFLIQYYNGEERAKGNILERFSAQQFPDLHSELNLSSLELGDSALYFCASSVDGSDYNEQFFGPGTRLTVL.

This chain connects TRBV25-1 to TRBJ1-2; D possibly corresponds to TRBD1 (5 bases). Trimming removed 1 base from V and 1 base from J, with 10 bases in between. Germline V CDR1 and CDR2: MGHDK, SYGVNS. The CDR3 length is 15 residues. CDR3 amino acids: CASSELGEGNYGYTF. DNA of the CDR3: TGTGCCAGCAGTGAATTGGGGGAAGGTAACTATGGCTACACCTTC.

The chain employs TRBV30 and TRBJ1-5; no definite D call. Trimming took off 0 bases at V and 2 bases at J, with 11 bases between the two ends. This CDR3 is 15 amino acids long. The germline V gene encodes CDR1 GTSNPN and CDR2 SVGIG (reference sequence). The CDR3 DNA follows: TGTGCCTGGAGTGTTTCAGCTCGGGGCAATCAGCCCCAGCATTTT. This gives the protein CAWSVSARGNQPQHF.

V usage is TRBV7-2 and J usage is TRBJ2-3; TRBD1 might be the D (5 bases). The CDR3 contains 15 residues. Per germline, CDR1 SGHTA and CDR2 FQGNSA. V was trimmed by 2 bases and J by 1 base, leaving 10 bases between them. The CDR3 sequence: CASSLRGGGTDTQYF. The DNA of the CDR3 is TGTGCCAGCAGCTTAAGGGGCGGAGGCACAGATACGCAGTATTTT.

This clone was observed many times. V is TRBV6-6 and J is TRBJ2-1; 10 bases fit TRBD2. CDR3 length equals 15 residues. Germline V gene sequence: CDR1 MNHNY, CDR2 SVGAGI (reference sequence). J was trimmed by 7 bases and V by 5 bases; bases with no gene match: 8. The CDR3 sequence: CASSPTASGSNEQFF. CDR3 DNA sequence: TGTGCCAGCAGTCCCACGGCTAGCGGGAGTAATGAGCAGTTCTTC.

The chain joins TRBV4-3 to TRBJ2-6; no reliable D call. CDR3 length equals 16 residues. The V end was cut by 0 bases, the J end by 1 base, with 7 bases between. CDR1 and CDR2 from the germline V gene are LGHNA and YSLEER. In DNA form, the CDR3 reads TGCGCCAGCAGCCAAGATGCAGGTTCTGGGGCCAACGTCCTGACTTTC. This gives the protein CASSQDAGSGANVLTF.

CDR3 DNA sequence: TGTGCCAGCAGCCTAGACGGGGAGCTGTTTTTT. Its protein product is CASSLDGELFF. The V gene is TRBV13, the J gene TRBJ2-2; D gene uncertain. Germline V gives CDR1 PRHDT, CDR2 FYEKMQ (reference sequence). This CDR3 region has 11 residues. The V gene lost 5 bases and the J gene lost 7 bases, with 5 bases spanning the gap. Complete variable domain (other parts from reference TRBV13 and TRBJ2-2): AAGVIQSPRHLIKEKRETATLKCYPIPRHDTVYWYQQGPGQDPQFLISFYEKMQSDKGSIPDRFSAQQFSDYHSELNMSSLELGDSALYFCASSLDGELFFGEGSRLTVL.

The CDR3 loop reads CASSSWTGTATNEKLFF. The CDR3 DNA reads as TGTGCCAGCAGTTCCTGGACAGGGACTGCAACTAATGAAAAACTGTTTTTT. The V and J genes are TRBV27 and TRBJ1-4, with TRBD1 matching 8 bases. V was clipped by 4 bases and J by 0 bases; unmatched bases: 7. The CDR3 runs to 17 residues. Germline V gene data show CDR1 as MNHEY and CDR2 as SMNVEV (reference sequence).

This clone was counted between two and nine times. The gene calls are TRBV7-9 and TRBJ1-1; TRBD1 matches at 10 bases. With 6 bases clipped from V and 2 bases from J, the junction kept 9 bases outside the gene matches. CDR1 and CDR2 (germline): SEHNR, FQNEAQ (reference sequence). The CDR3 runs 16 residues. The CDR3 nucleotides read TGTGCCAGCAGAAAAGGAGGGACAGGGGTAAACACTGAAGCTTTCTTT. This encodes CASRKGGTGVNTEAFF.

This sequence joins TRBV19 and TRBJ2-7, with D unresolved. CDR1 is LNHDA and CDR2 is SQIVND in the germline V gene (reference sequence). V lost 3 bases and J 5 bases, leaving 8 bases between the germline ends. The CDR3 runs to 12 residues. The DNA for the CDR3 is TGTGCCAGTAGTATCGGCCCGAACGAGCAGTACTTC. Its protein is CASSIGPNEQYF.

The V call is TRBV27, the J call TRBJ2-1, with 9 bases fitting TRBD1. The CDR3 is 16 residues long. V lost 3 bases, J lost 4 bases, and 7 bases stayed unmatched. Germline loops: CDR1 MNHEY, CDR2 SMNVEV (reference sequence). The CDR3 DNA reads as TGTGCCAGCAGTTTGTACGGGACAGGGTGGTACAATGAGCAGTTCTTC. Translation gives CASSLYGTGWYNEQFF.

The gene calls are TRBV6-5 and TRBJ1-2; D is unresolved. Germline CDR1 MNHEY, CDR2 SVGAGI. V was shortened by 9 bases and J by 6 bases, with 11 bases between the two germline ends. CDR3 length: 11 residues. In DNA form, the CDR3 reads TGTGCCAGGTTCGGGGAGAATGGCTACACCTTC. The encoded protein is CARFGENGYTF.

A remark on this clone: The same CDR3 can be traced to other DNA sequences in this sample. The chain recombines TRBV27 with TRBJ1-2, with 9 bases identical to TRBD1. The CDR3 consists of 13 residues. Germline CDR1 MNHEY, CDR2 SMNVEV (reference sequence). Germline trimming cut 3 bases from V and 5 bases from J; bases unmatched to any gene: 1. The CDR3 sequence: CASSFGQGYGYTF. In DNA, the CDR3 is TGTGCCAGCAGTTTCGGACAGGGGTATGGCTACACCTTC.

This clone was observed a single time. CDR3 residues: CASSSDGGVNYGYTF. DNA of the CDR3: TGTGCCAGCAGCTCAGACGGGGGAGTGAACTATGGCTACACCTTC. The rearrangement joins TRBV11-2 to TRBJ1-2; TRBD1 might be the D (5 bases). V lost 4 bases, J lost 2 bases, and 14 bases lay in between. Germline CDR1 is SGHAT and CDR2 is FQNNGV. This CDR3 has 15 amino acids.

The V and J genes are TRBV27 and TRBJ2-7; D not certain. Per the germline V gene, CDR1 is MNHEY and CDR2 is SMNVEV (reference sequence). Trimming left V 7 bases short and J 3 bases short, with 19 bases between. The CDR3 length is 15 residues. The CDR3 loop reads CASNPTTGNDYEQYF. The CDR3 DNA is TGTGCCAGCAACCCTACCACTGGGAACGACTACGAGCAGTACTTC.